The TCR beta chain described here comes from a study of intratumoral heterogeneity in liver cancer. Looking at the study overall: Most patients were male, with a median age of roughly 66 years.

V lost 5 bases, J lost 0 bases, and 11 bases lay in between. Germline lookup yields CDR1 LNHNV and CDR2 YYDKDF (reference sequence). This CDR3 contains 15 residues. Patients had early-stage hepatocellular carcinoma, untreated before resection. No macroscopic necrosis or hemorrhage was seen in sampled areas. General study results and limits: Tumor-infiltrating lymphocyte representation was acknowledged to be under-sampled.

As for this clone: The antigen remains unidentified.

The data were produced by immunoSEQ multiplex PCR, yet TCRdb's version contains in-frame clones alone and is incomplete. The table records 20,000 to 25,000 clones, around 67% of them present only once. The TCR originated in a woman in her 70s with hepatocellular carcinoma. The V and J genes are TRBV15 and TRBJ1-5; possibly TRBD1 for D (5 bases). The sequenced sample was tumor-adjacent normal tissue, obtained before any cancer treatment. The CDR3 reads CATSGWDGSNQPQHF. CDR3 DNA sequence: TGTGCCACCAGCGGATGGGACGGTAGCAATCAGCCCCAGCATTTT.